This T cell receptor (beta chain) was retrieved from a study of CD8+CD57+ T cells in acquired aplastic anemia. An expansion of CD8+CD57+ cells by flow cytometry had been shown in patients chosen for sequencing. Profiles of TCR beta VDJ and CDR3 were generated from a genomic DNA template. TCRdb recomputed calls from the reads with MiXCR, one row per CDR3 protein. In the table there are about 290,000 distinct CDR3 sequences, 45% to 65% of which are singletons. This CDR3 spans 15 amino acids. J gave up 6 bases and V 3 bases, and 6 bases lay outside the gene matches. Per germline, CDR1 SNHLY and CDR2 FYNNEI.

Input material: sorted CD4+, CD8+, or CD8+CD57+ T cells (not recorded which) from PBMCs. The V gene is TRBV2, the J gene TRBJ2-1; 9 nucleotides align to TRBD2. The clonotype was recovered from a human donor with aplastic anemia. The CDR3 nucleotides read TGTGCCAGCAGTGACGCGGCGGGGGGGATCAATGAGCAGTTCTTC. Encoded protein: CASSDAAGGINEQFF.